The 18 T cell receptor beta chains reported below all come from one sample, sequenced in a study of post-analysis software for immune sequencing data. General study findings and limits: Higher frequency in patients than in controls was seen for roughly five TRBV segments, with TRBV5-6, TRBV5-1 and TRBV20-1 among them.

No cognate antigen is known for these TCRs. Unique molecular identifiers were present in the TCR beta cDNA libraries. From the PCR reads, TCRdb called clonotypes with MiXCR, one entry per CDR3 protein. This sample has approximately 150,000 distinct CDR3 sequences, with 30% found just once. The sequencing sample was made of blood. The receptors stem from a girl between 10 and 17 years old with multiple sclerosis.

This clonotype was detected many times. The chain employs TRBV12-3 or TRBV12-4 and TRBJ1-4, with 7 positions matching TRBD1. The length of the CDR3 is 13 residues. Unmatched junction bases numbered 4, after V lost 7 bases and J lost 5 bases. CDR3: CASNTGQNEKLFF. The CDR3 DNA reads TGTGCCAGCAATACGGGACAGAATGAAAAACTGTTTTTT.

This clonotype was counted only a few times. It may be a read error: a sequence one base away is much more abundant. The V call is TRBV29-1, the J call TRBJ2-5; possible D gene TRBD1, 6 bases. Germline-derived CDR1 and CDR2 are SQVTM and ANQGSEA. Trimming stripped 3 bases from V and 6 bases from J, with 14 bases between. CDR3 length: 13 residues. The CDR3 DNA reads TGCAGCGTTGATGGGACAACGGGGAAGACCCAGTACTTC. Amino acid sequence: CSVDGTTGKTQYF.

The V call is TRBV20-1, the J call TRBJ2-1, with 11 bases aligning to TRBD2. This CDR3 has 14 amino acids. V lost 3 bases, J lost 8 bases, and 6 bases stayed unmatched. Germline CDR1 DFQATT, CDR2 SNEGSKA (reference sequence). The CDR3 loop is CSARALAGGHEQFF. The CDR3 coding sequence is TGCAGTGCTAGGGCCCTAGCGGGAGGCCATGAGCAGTTCTTC.

This chain links TRBV6-2 or TRBV6-3 with TRBJ2-5; no definite D call. The last part of the DNA fits TRBJ2-7 better; the J call may be wrong. Germline V gives CDR1 MNHEY, CDR2 SVGEGT. This CDR3 region has 16 residues. DNA of the CDR3: TGTGCCAGCAGTTACGGAATTACCCAATCGAGTTACGAGCAGTACTTC. Translation gives CASSYGITQSSYEQYF.

This clonotype appeared a few times. This chain joins TRBV24-1 and TRBJ2-1, with a weak D call TRBD2 (5 bases). The V end lost 7 bases, the J end lost 0 bases, and 12 bases lay between the germline ends. Germline CDR1 and CDR2: KGHDR and SFDVKD. The CDR3 runs to 15 residues. The CDR3 region is CATRGGSSSYNEQFF. CDR3 sequence (DNA): TGTGCCACCAGGGGCGGGTCCAGCTCCTACAATGAGCAGTTCTTC.

Many counts were recorded for this clonotype. This chain uses TRBV29-1 with TRBJ2-1; 8 positions agree with TRBD2. J lost 0 bases, V lost 3 bases, and 4 bases had no gene match. Germline-derived CDR1 and CDR2 are SQVTM and ANQGSEA. The CDR3 loop spans 15 amino acids. DNA for the CDR3: TGCAGCGTTGAGCTAAGCGGGAGCTCCTACAATGAGCAGTTCTTC. This codes for CSVELSGSSYNEQFF.

This clonotype was observed many times. The rearrangement links TRBV7-2 to TRBJ2-1, with 10 bases fitting TRBD2. V lost 1 base and J lost 7; bases outside the gene matches: 13. CDR3 length equals 18 residues. Per germline, CDR1 SGHTA and CDR2 FQGNSA. CDR3 coding DNA: TGTGCCAGCAGCTTAGTATCCGGGGCTAGCGGGAGAGGAAATGAGCAGTTCTTC. Its protein is CASSLVSGASGRGNEQFF.

This clonotype came up a few times. The chain couples TRBV3-1 to TRBJ2-1; D is possibly TRBD2 (5 bases). Trimming took 4 bases from V and 7 from J, leaving 20 bases between them. This CDR3 contains 16 residues. Germline values: CDR1 LGHDT, CDR2 YNNKEL (reference sequence). Written as DNA, the CDR3 is TGTGCCAGCAGCCGTATCTCGTGTACGAGGGATAATGAGCAGTTCTTC. It yields the protein CASSRISCTRDNEQFF.

As for this clonotype: Possible read error: a much larger clone is one base away. The chain carries TRBV6-5 and TRBJ1-2, with a possible D match to TRBD1 (5 bases). Germline CDR1 reads MNHEY; CDR2 reads SVGAGI. This CDR3 is built from 12 residues. CDR3 protein: CDTRRANYGYTF. Written as DNA, the CDR3 is TGTGACACCCGCAGGGCTAACTATGGCTACACCTTC.

On this clonotype: At one of its ends the junction is not consistent with the germline gene, which may arise from a read error. The gene calls are TRBV7-2 and TRBJ2-3, with 12 bases that match TRBD2. The CDR3 runs 16 residues. Germline V gives CDR1 SGHTA, CDR2 FQGNSA. CDR3 DNA sequence: TGTGCCAGCAGCCTGACGACTAGCGGGAGAAGGGATACGCGGTATTTT. Translation gives CASSLTTSGRRDTRYF.

The chain employs TRBV7-2 and TRBJ2-1; 12 bases are shared with TRBD2. The CDR3 covers 15 residues. Germline V gene lookup returns CDR1 SGHTA and CDR2 FQGNSA. Trimming at V came to 3 bases and at J to 9 bases, leaving 6 bases not matched to a gene. The CDR3 sequence: CASSLGLAGLGEQFF. CDR3 nucleotide sequence: TGTGCCAGCAGCTTGGGACTAGCGGGTTTAGGTGAGCAGTTCTTC.

Concerning this clonotype: Because the CDR3 is missing its conserved closing phenylalanine or tryptophan, this is likely a read error. The V gene is TRBV20-1, the J gene TRBJ1-6; 8 bases agree with TRBD1. This CDR3 region has 15 residues. Germline CDR1 is DFQATT and CDR2 is SNEGSKA (reference sequence). V gave up 1 base and J gave up 9 bases; unmatched junction bases: 8. The CDR3 reads CSARVPGGGGSPLHV. The CDR3 nucleotides are TGCAGTGCTAGAGTCCCAGGGGGCGGGGGTTCACCCCTCCACGTT.

The genes are TRBV9 and TRBJ1-1; TRBD1 aligns across 7 bases. Germline values: CDR1 SGDLS, CDR2 YYNGEE. V trimming: 4 bases; J trimming: 1 base; junction bases outside the gene matches: 4. The CDR3 has 14 amino acids. CDR3 sequence reads: CASSPWDRNTEAFF. CDR3 coding DNA: TGTGCCAGCAGCCCCTGGGACAGGAACACTGAAGCTTTCTTT.

The genes are TRBV5-6 and TRBJ2-1, with TRBD2 as a possible D gene (5 bases). The CDR3 length is 16 residues. V was pared by 0 bases and J by 6 bases, with 16 bases between. Germline lookup yields CDR1 SGHDT and CDR2 YYEEEE. This chain's CDR3 is CASSLGAGQTSNEQFF. In nucleotides, the CDR3 is TGTGCCAGCAGCTTGGGGGCGGGCCAAACCTCCAATGAGCAGTTCTTC.

Comments on this clonotype: A much larger clonotype is one base distant, so this may be a read error. The gene calls are TRBV9 and TRBJ2-4; 11 bases match TRBD2. CDR3 size: 17 residues. The trim removed 2 bases at V and 9 bases at J, leaving 13 bases unmatched. Germline CDR1 and CDR2: SGDLS and YYNGEE. CDR3 amino acids: CASSVAGLAVGQGIQYF. DNA of the CDR3: TGTGCCAGCAGCGTGGCGGGACTAGCGGTAGGGCAAGGCATTCAGTACTTC.

The rearrangement links TRBV20-1 to TRBJ2-1; no reliable D call. Trimming took off 5 bases at V and 5 bases at J, with 10 bases between the two ends. CDR1 is DFQATT, CDR2 SNEGSKA, per germline (reference sequence). The CDR3 covers 12 residues. The CDR3 region is CSARRLDNEQFF. As DNA, the CDR3 is TGCAGTGCTCGTAGACTCGACAATGAGCAGTTCTTC.

To note about this clonotype: This may be a read error, as it is one base from a much larger clone. This chain connects TRBV7-9 to TRBJ2-7, with TRBD2 identical over 8 bases. J lost 6 bases, V lost 6 bases, and 16 bases had no gene match. This CDR3 region has 16 residues. Germline CDR1 SEHNR, CDR2 FQNEAQ (reference sequence). CDR3 DNA: TGTGCCAGCAGTCCTCGTTCGGGACTAGAGTGTGTCGAGCAGTACTTC. As protein: CASSPRSGLECVEQYF. The full variable domain, in which reference TRBV7-9 and TRBJ2-7 provide the parts outside the CDR3, is DTGVSQNPRHKITKRGQNVTFRCDPISEHNRLYWYRQTLGQGPEFLTYFQNEAQLEKSRLLSDRFSAERPKGSFSTLEIQRTEQGDSAMYLCASSPRSGLECVEQYFGPGTRLTVT.

In this sample, this clonotype turned up a few times. The rearrangement joins TRBV5-1 to TRBJ1-1, with TRBD1 matching 10 bases. Germline loops: CDR1 SGHRS, CDR2 YFSETQ. V lost 2 bases to trimming and J lost 4 bases; unmatched junction nucleotides: 11. The CDR3 runs 17 residues. CDR3 sequence (DNA): TGCGCCAGCAGCTTCCTTGACAGGGGGCGGCGGGGCACTGAAGCTTTCTTT. Its translation: CASSFLDRGRRGTEAFF.